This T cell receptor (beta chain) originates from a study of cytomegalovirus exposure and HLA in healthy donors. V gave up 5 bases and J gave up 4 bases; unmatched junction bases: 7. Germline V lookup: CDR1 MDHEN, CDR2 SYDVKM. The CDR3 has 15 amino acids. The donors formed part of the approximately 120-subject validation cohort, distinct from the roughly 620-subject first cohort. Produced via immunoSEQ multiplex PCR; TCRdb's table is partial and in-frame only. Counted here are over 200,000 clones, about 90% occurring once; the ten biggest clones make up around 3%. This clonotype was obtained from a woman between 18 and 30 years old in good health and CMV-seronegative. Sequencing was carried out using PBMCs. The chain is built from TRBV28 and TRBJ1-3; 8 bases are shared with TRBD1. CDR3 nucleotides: TGTGCCAGCAGTCCAAGGACAGGGTTGGGAAACACCATATATTTT. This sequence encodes CASSPRTGLGNTIYF. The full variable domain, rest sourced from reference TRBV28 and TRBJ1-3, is DVKVTQSSRYLVKRTGEKVFLECVQDMDHENMFWYRQDPGLGLRLIYFSYDVKMKEKGDIPEGYSVSREKKERFSLILESASTNQTSMYLCASSPRTGLGNTIYFGEGSWLTVV.